The 30 T cell receptor beta chains below were found in one sample sequenced in a study of shared clonotypes between healthy human individuals. Clones were sequenced by immunoSEQ multiplex PCR, and TCRdb holds only the in-frame ones, with some missing. The table lists some 2,100,000 clones, approximately 94% of them singletons. The sequencing input was naive CD4+ T cells sorted from blood. Noted subset: CD45RA+ positively selected. The receptors shown here come from a young man in good health.

This clone was counted a single time. The chain combines TRBV19 with TRBJ1-3; TRBD1 might be the D (5 bases). The CDR3 has 15 amino acids. V dropped 5 bases and J dropped 1 base, with 12 bases sitting between them. Germline lookup yields CDR1 LNHDA and CDR2 SQIVND (reference sequence). The CDR3 sequence: CASSEIGTSGNTIYF. The CDR3 nucleotides read TGTGCCAGTAGTGAGATCGGGACTTCTGGAAACACCATATATTTT.

This clone appeared a single time. This chain joins TRBV27 and TRBJ1-6; D is ambiguous. The CDR3 covers 15 residues. Trimming pared 4 bases from V and 7 bases from J, leaving 14 bases between. The germline V gene has CDR1 MNHEY and CDR2 SMNVEV (reference sequence). CDR3: CASSSSGLTNSPLHF. The CDR3, as DNA: TGTGCCAGCAGTTCCTCAGGACTCACGAATTCACCCCTCCACTTT.

V and J are TRBV4-1 and TRBJ2-7; TRBD2 matches 9 bases. Germline V gene lookup returns CDR1 MGHRA and CDR2 YSYEKL. The CDR3 is 16 amino acids. The trim removed 0 bases at V and 4 bases at J, leaving 7 bases unmatched. The CDR3 here is CASSQELAGSRYEQYF. CDR3 nucleotide sequence: TGCGCCAGCAGCCAAGAACTAGCGGGCAGTAGATACGAGCAGTACTTC.

V and J are TRBV9 and TRBJ2-7, with a weak D call TRBD2 (5 bases). This CDR3 has 16 amino acids. Germline loops: CDR1 SGDLS, CDR2 YYNGEE. V lost 0 bases and J 2 bases, leaving 15 bases between the germline ends. CDR3 amino acids: CASSVGRSGSAYEQYF. Here the CDR3 DNA reads TGTGCCAGCAGCGTAGGCCGGAGCGGAAGCGCCTACGAGCAGTACTTC.

The gene calls are TRBV2 and TRBJ1-6; no reliable D call. CDR1 is SNHLY, CDR2 FYNNEI, per germline. V was shortened by 5 bases and J by 9 bases, with 14 bases between the two germline ends. The CDR3 totals 14 residues. CDR3 protein: CASSPHLESSPLHF. CDR3 DNA sequence: TGTGCCAGCAGTCCCCACCTGGAATCTTCACCCCTCCACTTT.

For the CDR3, the DNA is TGCGCCAGCAGCCAAGATTCCAGGGCGGATGAAAAACTGTTTTTT. Amino acid sequence: CASSQDSRADEKLFF. The chain employs TRBV4-3 and TRBJ1-4, with a weak D call TRBD1 (5 bases). The CDR3 sequence is 15 residues long. Trimming removed 0 bases from V and 6 bases from J, with 11 bases in between. Germline CDR1 and CDR2: LGHNA and YSLEER.

The chain joins TRBV6-1 to TRBJ1-4; D gene unclear. The CDR3 runs 13 residues. V gave up 2 bases and J gave up 7 bases, with 8 bases separating them. Per germline, CDR1 MNHNS and CDR2 SASEGT. CDR3 nucleotides: TGTGCCAGCAGTGAACGGTCCGGTGAAAAACTGTTTTTT. Residues: CASSERSGEKLFF.

The CDR3 loop is CASSFQSFSQGNTEAFF. CDR3 sequence (DNA): TGTGCCAGCAGCTTTCAGTCGTTCTCCCAAGGGAACACTGAAGCTTTCTTT. The V call is TRBV5-4, the J call TRBJ1-1; D is uncertain. Germline values: CDR1 SGHNT, CDR2 YYREEE (reference sequence). Trimming took 2 bases from V and 1 from J, leaving 18 bases between them. The CDR3 is 17 amino acids.

Concerning this clone itself: Other DNA sequences within the sample encode an identical CDR3. This chain uses TRBV2 with TRBJ1-1, with a tentative D call TRBD1 (6 bases). Germline V lookup: CDR1 SNHLY, CDR2 FYNNEI. The CDR3 is 14 amino acids. Between the trimmed V and J ends, which lost 1 base and 1 base, there was a span of 7 bases. The CDR3 nucleotides are TGTGCCAGCAGTGAAGGAGGGGGGAACACTGAAGCTTTCTTT. This gives the protein CASSEGGGNTEAFF.

This clone appeared a single time. J is TRBJ2-3 and V is TRBV14, with D hard to call. CDR1 is SGHDN, CDR2 FVKESK, per germline. V lost 2 bases and J lost 8, with 11 bases in between. This CDR3 is 13 amino acids long. CDR3 bases: TGTGCCAGCAGCCAATTAACGGATAGTACGCAGTATTTT. This sequence encodes CASSQLTDSTQYF.

Remarks on this clone: Other nucleotide sequences from this sample produce the same CDR3. The V and J genes are TRBV6-6 and TRBJ1-5; TRBD1 matches 8 bases. This CDR3 contains 13 residues. V gave up 4 bases and J gave up 7 bases; unmatched junction bases: 3. Germline V lookup: CDR1 MNHNY, CDR2 SVGAGI (reference sequence). The CDR3 bases are TGTGCCAGCAGTTTACAGGGGGGCCAGCCCCAGCATTTT. This encodes CASSLQGGQPQHF.

The rearrangement joins TRBV4-3 to TRBJ2-2; D may be TRBD2 (6 bases). CDR3 length: 13 residues. Germline V gene lookup returns CDR1 LGHNA and CDR2 YSLEER. Trimming shortened V by 6 bases and J by 7 bases, and 12 bases separated the two germline ends. The CDR3 DNA reads TGCGCCAGCAGGATACTAGCAGGCGGGGAGCTGTTTTTT. It encodes CASRILAGGELFF.

This chain uses TRBV27 with TRBJ1-5; 7 nucleotides line up with TRBD1. The CDR3 totals 15 residues. CDR1 is MNHEY, CDR2 SMNVEV, per germline (reference sequence). V was pared by 4 bases and J by 6 bases, with 9 bases of the junction left unmatched. CDR3 amino acids: CASSSGDRDGQPQHF. CDR3 in DNA: TGTGCCAGCAGTTCCGGAGACAGGGACGGTCAGCCCCAGCATTTT.

In its sample, this clone was seen once. The V call is TRBV6-5, the J call TRBJ2-5, with D possibly TRBD2 on 7 matching bases. Trimming cost V 3 bases and J 2 bases, with 16 bases left between them. The CDR3 sequence is 16 residues long. CDR1 is MNHEY and CDR2 is SVGAGI in the germline V gene. CDR3 coding DNA: TGTGCCAGCAGTTATCTAGGGGGAGGGGAACAAGAGACCCAGTACTTC. It codes for CASSYLGGGEQETQYF.

This chain links TRBV9 with TRBJ2-5, with TRBD2 identical over 13 bases. The CDR3 spans 17 residues. Germline-derived CDR1 and CDR2 are SGDLS and YYNGEE. V shed 4 bases, J shed 7 bases, and the junction held 13 bases outside the gene matches. Here the CDR3 reads CASSFSPGLAGPGTQYF. Written as DNA, the CDR3 is TGTGCCAGCAGCTTTTCACCGGGACTAGCGGGACCGGGGACCCAGTACTTC.

The rearrangement joins TRBV7-2 to TRBJ2-6; 10 nucleotides match TRBD2. CDR3 length equals 18 residues. CDR1 and CDR2 (germline): SGHTA, FQGNSA. V was clipped by 0 bases and J by 2 bases; unmatched bases: 4. The CDR3 is CASSLALLAGAGANVLTF. In DNA form, the CDR3 reads TGTGCCAGCAGCTTAGCTCTCCTAGCGGGAGCTGGGGCCAACGTCCTGACTTTC.

CDR3 region: CASSHGQSSDTQYF. The CDR3 DNA sequence: TGCGCCAGCAGCCACGGACAGAGTTCCGATACGCAGTATTTT. This rearrangement joins TRBV5-1 to TRBJ2-3; a possible D gene is TRBD1 (6 bases). Trimming removed 4 bases from V and 6 bases from J, with 15 bases in between. The V gene's germline CDR1 is SGHRS and CDR2 YFSETQ. The CDR3 is made up of 14 amino acids.

The rearrangement links TRBV7-9 to TRBJ2-3; 7 nucleotides agree with TRBD2. V lost 5 bases and J lost 3; bases outside the gene matches: 8. CDR3 length: 15 amino acids. Per germline, CDR1 SEHNR and CDR2 FQNEAQ (reference sequence). The CDR3 region is CASSISGLVTDTQYF. CDR3 coding DNA: TGTGCCAGCAGCATTAGCGGGCTGGTGACAGATACGCAGTATTTT.

The table lists this clone with a count of one. This sequence joins TRBV7-6 and TRBJ2-5; 7 nucleotides line up with TRBD1. Germline-derived CDR1 and CDR2 are SGHVS and FNYEAQ. The CDR3 sequence is 14 residues long. V lost 5 bases to trimming and J lost 4 bases; unmatched junction nucleotides: 7. The CDR3 loop is CASSIQTGTETQYF. The CDR3 bases are TGTGCCAGCAGCATCCAGACAGGGACAGAGACCCAGTACTTC.

This chain links TRBV5-4 with TRBJ2-3, with 7 bases fitting TRBD2. The germline gives CDR1 SGHNT, CDR2 YYREEE (reference sequence). Trimming removed 0 bases from V and 2 bases from J; junction bases left unmatched: 12. The CDR3 contains 18 residues. CDR3 bases: TGTGCCAGCAGCTTGGAATGGGGGGGGTCGGAACTCACAGATACGCAGTATTTT. Residues: CASSLEWGGSELTDTQYF.

Points on this clone: This sample includes further DNA sequences coding for the same CDR3. This rearrangement joins TRBV20-1 to TRBJ1-2, with 7 positions matching TRBD1. The CDR3 totals 11 residues. The J segment lost 7 bases and the V segment lost 6 bases, leaving 5 bases of the junction unmatched. Germline V gene lookup returns CDR1 DFQATT and CDR2 SNEGSKA (reference sequence). The CDR3, as DNA: TGCAGTGCGCCAGGGGGTGCTGGCTACACCTTC. This codes for CSAPGGAGYTF.

The rearrangement uses TRBV19 and TRBJ1-2; 9 nucleotides match TRBD1. The trim removed 7 bases at V and 7 bases at J, leaving 16 bases unmatched. Per the germline V gene, CDR1 is LNHDA and CDR2 is SQIVND (reference sequence). CDR3 length: 16 residues. This chain's CDR3 is CASTLDRGRSGSGYTF. The CDR3 region has the DNA TGTGCCAGTACCCTGGACAGGGGACGATCGGGGAGTGGCTACACCTTC.

This chain uses TRBV4-1 with TRBJ1-5, with D possibly being TRBD1 (5 bases). Germline V gene lookup returns CDR1 MGHRA and CDR2 YSYEKL. Between the trimmed V and J ends, which lost 0 bases and 3 bases, there was a span of 9 bases. The length of the CDR3 is 15 residues. The CDR3 DNA sequence: TGCGCCAGCAGCCAAGATGGGGCGCTCAATCAGCCCCAGCATTTT. The encoded protein is CASSQDGALNQPQHF.

This clone has a single count. The identical CDR3 is also encoded by other nucleotide sequences in the sample. The gene calls are TRBV19 and TRBJ1-5, with TRBD1 identical over 9 bases. Germline CDR1 reads LNHDA; CDR2 reads SQIVND (reference sequence). CDR3 size: 13 residues. With 6 bases clipped from V and 4 bases from J, the junction kept 1 base outside the gene matches. The CDR3 DNA sequence: TGTGCCAGTAGGGACAGGGGTAATCAGCCCCAGCATTTT. Protein product: CASRDRGNQPQHF.

The J gene is TRBJ1-1, the V gene TRBV18; no firm D call. Trimming took 2 bases from V and 6 from J, leaving 10 bases between them. This CDR3 is 13 amino acids long. Germline CDR1 is KGHSH and CDR2 is LQKENI. The CDR3 DNA reads TGTGCCAGCTCACCAGACCAAGGCGCTGAAGCTTTCTTT. Encoded protein: CASSPDQGAEAFF.

The chain recombines TRBV6-1 with TRBJ2-7; D gene ambiguous. Germline-derived CDR1 and CDR2 are MNHNS and SASEGT. CDR3 length: 15 residues. The germline V and J ends were trimmed by 4 bases and 0 bases, with 13 bases remaining between them. In nucleotides, the CDR3 is TGTGCCAGCAGTGGAATAAGGTCTAGCTCCTACGAGCAGTACTTC. This codes for CASSGIRSSSYEQYF.

The chain combines TRBV6-1 with TRBJ1-1, with D unresolved. The length of the CDR3 is 11 residues. The ends were cut back, 5 bases at V and 2 bases at J, with 3 bases in the middle. The germline V gene has CDR1 MNHNS and CDR2 SASEGT. The CDR3 DNA sequence: TGTGCCAGCAGTCACAACACTGAAGCTTTCTTT. This translates into CASSHNTEAFF.

The genes are TRBV6-6 and TRBJ2-7; weak D call: TRBD2 (5 bases). Germline V lookup: CDR1 MNHNY, CDR2 SVGAGI (reference sequence). The CDR3 covers 16 residues. V shed 0 bases and J shed 3 bases, with 15 bases lying between them. This chain's CDR3 is CASSYSRLLEGYEQYF. In nucleotides, the CDR3 is TGTGCCAGCAGTTACTCGAGGCTACTAGAAGGCTACGAGCAGTACTTC.

The chain has TRBV10-3 and TRBJ1-2; D is undetermined. V was clipped by 4 bases and J by 8 bases, with 17 bases between them. The CDR3 is made up of 14 amino acids. Germline V gene data show CDR1 as ENHRY and CDR2 as SYGVKD. CDR3: CAISVSHGMGGYTF. CDR3 in DNA: TGTGCCATCAGTGTTTCCCACGGGATGGGCGGCTACACCTTC.

This chain uses TRBV18 with TRBJ2-1; 9 bases agree with TRBD2. V shed 0 bases and J 4 bases; nucleotides not matched to a gene: 1. This CDR3 has 15 amino acids. Germline loops: CDR1 KGHSH, CDR2 LQKENI. For the CDR3, the DNA is TGTGCCAGCTCACCACCGCGGGGGGGTTACAATGAGCAGTTCTTC. Residues: CASSPPRGGYNEQFF.